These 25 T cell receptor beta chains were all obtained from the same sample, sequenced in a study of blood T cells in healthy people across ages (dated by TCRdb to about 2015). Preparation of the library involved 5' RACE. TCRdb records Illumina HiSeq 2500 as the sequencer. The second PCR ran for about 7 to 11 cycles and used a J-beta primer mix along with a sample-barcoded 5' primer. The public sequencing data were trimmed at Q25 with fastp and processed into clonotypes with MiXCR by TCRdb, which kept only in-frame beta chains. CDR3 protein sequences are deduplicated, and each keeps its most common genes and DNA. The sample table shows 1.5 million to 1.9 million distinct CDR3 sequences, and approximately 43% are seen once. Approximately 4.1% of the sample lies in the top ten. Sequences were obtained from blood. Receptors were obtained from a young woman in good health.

The CDR3 DNA reads TGCGCCAGCAGCTTGGCGACAGGTCAACCATCCTACGAGCAGTACTTC. Translation: CASSLATGQPSYEQYF. V is TRBV5-1 and J is TRBJ2-7; perhaps TRBD1 as D (6 bases). The CDR3 is 16 residues long. The V end was cut by 0 bases, the J end by 1 base, with 14 bases between. Per the germline V gene, CDR1 is SGHRS and CDR2 is YFSETQ.

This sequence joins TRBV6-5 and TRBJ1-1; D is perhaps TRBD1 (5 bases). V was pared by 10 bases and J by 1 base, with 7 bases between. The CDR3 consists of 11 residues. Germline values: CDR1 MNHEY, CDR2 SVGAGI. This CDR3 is CATGENTEAFF. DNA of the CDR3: TGTGCCACGGGGGAGAACACTGAAGCTTTCTTT.

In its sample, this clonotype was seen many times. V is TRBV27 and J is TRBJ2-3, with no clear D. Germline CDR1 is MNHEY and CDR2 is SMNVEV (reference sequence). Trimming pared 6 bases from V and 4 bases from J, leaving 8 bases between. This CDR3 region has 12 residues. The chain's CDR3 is CASSHSPDTQYF. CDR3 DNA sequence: TGTGCCAGCAGCCATTCGCCAGATACGCAGTATTTT.

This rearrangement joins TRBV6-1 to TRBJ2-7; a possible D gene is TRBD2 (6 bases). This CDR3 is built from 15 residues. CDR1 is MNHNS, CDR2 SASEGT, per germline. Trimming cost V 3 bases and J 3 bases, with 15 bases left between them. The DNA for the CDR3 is TGTGCCAGCAGTGACCCCGGGGGAGTCCGCTACGAGCAGTACTTC. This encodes CASSDPGGVRYEQYF.

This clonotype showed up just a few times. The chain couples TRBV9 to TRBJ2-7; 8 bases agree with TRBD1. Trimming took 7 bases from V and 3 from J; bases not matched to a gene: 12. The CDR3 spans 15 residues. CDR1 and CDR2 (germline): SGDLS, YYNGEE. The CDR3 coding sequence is TGTGCCAGCGCCAAGTCAGGGGGCGATATCTACGAGCAGTACTTC. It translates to CASAKSGGDIYEQYF.

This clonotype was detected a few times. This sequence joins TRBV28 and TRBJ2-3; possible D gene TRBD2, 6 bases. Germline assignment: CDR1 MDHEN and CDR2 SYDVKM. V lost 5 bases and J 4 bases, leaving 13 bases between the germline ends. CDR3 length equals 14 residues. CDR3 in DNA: TGTGCCAGCAGTCACCGACTAGTGCCAGATACGCAGTATTTT. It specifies CASSHRLVPDTQYF.

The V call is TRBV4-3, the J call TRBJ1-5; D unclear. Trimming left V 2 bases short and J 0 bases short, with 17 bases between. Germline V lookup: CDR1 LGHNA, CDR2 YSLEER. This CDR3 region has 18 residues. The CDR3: CASSQNWPEGYSNQPQHF. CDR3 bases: TGCGCCAGCAGCCAAAATTGGCCGGAGGGTTATAGCAATCAGCCCCAGCATTTT.

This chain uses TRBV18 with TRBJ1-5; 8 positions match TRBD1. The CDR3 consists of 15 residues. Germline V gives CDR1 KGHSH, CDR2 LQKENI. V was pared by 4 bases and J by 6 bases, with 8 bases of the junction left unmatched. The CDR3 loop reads CASSLTDRESQPQHF. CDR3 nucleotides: TGTGCCAGCTCACTAACGGACAGGGAAAGTCAGCCCCAGCATTTT. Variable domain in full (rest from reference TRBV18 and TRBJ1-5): NAGVMQNPRHLVRRRGQEARLRCSPMKGHSHVYWYRQLPEEGLKFMVYLQKENIIDESGMPKERFSAEFPKEGPSILRIQQVVRGDSAAYFCASSLTDRESQPQHFGDGTRLSIL.

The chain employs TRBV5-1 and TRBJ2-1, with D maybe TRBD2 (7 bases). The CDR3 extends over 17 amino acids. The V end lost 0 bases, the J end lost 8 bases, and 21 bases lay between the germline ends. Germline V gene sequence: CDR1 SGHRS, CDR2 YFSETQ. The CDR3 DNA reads TGCGCCAGCAGCTTGGCCCTTGGCAGGGGACTACATGATGAGCAGTTCTTC. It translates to CASSLALGRGLHDEQFF.

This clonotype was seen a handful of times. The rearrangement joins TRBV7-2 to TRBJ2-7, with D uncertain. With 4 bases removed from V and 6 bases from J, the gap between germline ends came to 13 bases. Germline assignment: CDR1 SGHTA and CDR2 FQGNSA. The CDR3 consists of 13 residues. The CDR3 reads CASSSRSGGEQYF. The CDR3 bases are TGTGCCAGCAGCTCGAGATCCGGCGGCGAGCAGTACTTC. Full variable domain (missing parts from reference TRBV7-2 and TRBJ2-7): GAGVSQSPSNKVTEKGKDVELRCDPISGHTALYWYRQSLGQGLEFLIYFQGNSAPDKSGLPSDRFSAERTGGSVSTLTIQRTQQEDSAVYLCASSSRSGGEQYFGPGTRLTVT.

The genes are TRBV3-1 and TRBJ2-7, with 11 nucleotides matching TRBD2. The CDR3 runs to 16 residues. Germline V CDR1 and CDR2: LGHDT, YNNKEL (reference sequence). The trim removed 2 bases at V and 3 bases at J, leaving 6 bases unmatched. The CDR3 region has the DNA TGTGCCAGCAGCCAATTTAGCGGGGGGGCCGGCTACGAGCAGTACTTC. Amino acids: CASSQFSGGAGYEQYF.

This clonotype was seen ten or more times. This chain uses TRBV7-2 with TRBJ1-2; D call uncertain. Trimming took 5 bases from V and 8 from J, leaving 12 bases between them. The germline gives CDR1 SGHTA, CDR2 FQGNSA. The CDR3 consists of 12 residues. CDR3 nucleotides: TGTGCCAGCAGCCTTTCCGGGCGCGGCTACACCTTC. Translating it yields CASSLSGRGYTF.

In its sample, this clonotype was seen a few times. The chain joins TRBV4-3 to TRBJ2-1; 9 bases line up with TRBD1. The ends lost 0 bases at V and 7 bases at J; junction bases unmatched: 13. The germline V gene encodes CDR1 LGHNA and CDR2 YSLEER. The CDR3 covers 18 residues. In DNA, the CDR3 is TGCGCCAGCAGCCAAGATACAGGGGGCCCTCCCGAGAATAATGAGCAGTTCTTC. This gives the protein CASSQDTGGPPENNEQFF.

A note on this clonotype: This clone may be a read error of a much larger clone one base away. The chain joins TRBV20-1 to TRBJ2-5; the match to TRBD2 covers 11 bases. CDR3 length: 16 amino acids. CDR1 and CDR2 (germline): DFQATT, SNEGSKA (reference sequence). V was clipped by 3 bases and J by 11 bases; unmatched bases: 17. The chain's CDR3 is CSARRISPGLAVEQYF. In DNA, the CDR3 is TGCAGTGCTAGGCGTATTTCGCCGGGACTAGCGGTTGAGCAGTACTTC.

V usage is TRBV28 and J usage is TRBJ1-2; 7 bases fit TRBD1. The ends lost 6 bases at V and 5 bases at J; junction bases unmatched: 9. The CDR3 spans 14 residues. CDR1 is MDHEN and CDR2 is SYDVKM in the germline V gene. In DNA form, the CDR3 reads TGTGCCAGCAGAACAACAGGGGAACCTTATGGCTACACCTTC. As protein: CASRTTGEPYGYTF.

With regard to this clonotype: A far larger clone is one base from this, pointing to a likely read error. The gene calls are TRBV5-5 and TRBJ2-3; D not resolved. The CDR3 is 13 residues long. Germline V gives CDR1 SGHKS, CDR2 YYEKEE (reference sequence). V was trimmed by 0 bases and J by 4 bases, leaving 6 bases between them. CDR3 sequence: CASSLGSSDTQYF. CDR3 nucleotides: TGTGCCAGCAGCTTGGGTAGCTCAGATACGCAGTATTTT.

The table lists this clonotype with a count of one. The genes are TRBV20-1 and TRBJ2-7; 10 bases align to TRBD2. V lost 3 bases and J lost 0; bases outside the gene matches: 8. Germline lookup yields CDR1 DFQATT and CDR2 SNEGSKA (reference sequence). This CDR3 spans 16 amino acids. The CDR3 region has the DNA TGCAGTGCTAGCCGCCTAGCGGGGGTCATCTCCTACGAGCAGTACTTC. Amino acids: CSASRLAGVISYEQYF.

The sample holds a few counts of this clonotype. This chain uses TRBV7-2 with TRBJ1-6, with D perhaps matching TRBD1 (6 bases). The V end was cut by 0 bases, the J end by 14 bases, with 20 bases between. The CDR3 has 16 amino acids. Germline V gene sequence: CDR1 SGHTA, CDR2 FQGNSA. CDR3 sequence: CASSLAPPGTSGALHF. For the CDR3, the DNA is TGTGCCAGCAGCTTAGCCCCTCCTGGGACCTCAGGGGCCCTCCACTTT. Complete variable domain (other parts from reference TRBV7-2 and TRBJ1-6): GAGVSQSPSNKVTEKGKDVELRCDPISGHTALYWYRQSLGQGLEFLIYFQGNSAPDKSGLPSDRFSAERTGGSVSTLTIQRTQQEDSAVYLCASSLAPPGTSGALHFGNGTRLTVT.

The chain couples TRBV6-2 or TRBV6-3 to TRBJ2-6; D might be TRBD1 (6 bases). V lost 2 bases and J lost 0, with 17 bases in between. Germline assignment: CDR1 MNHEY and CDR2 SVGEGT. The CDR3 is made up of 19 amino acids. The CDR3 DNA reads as TGTGCCAGCAGTTACCCGACAGGACGGCCGAGCTCTGGGGCCAACGTCCTGACTTTC. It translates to CASSYPTGRPSSGANVLTF.

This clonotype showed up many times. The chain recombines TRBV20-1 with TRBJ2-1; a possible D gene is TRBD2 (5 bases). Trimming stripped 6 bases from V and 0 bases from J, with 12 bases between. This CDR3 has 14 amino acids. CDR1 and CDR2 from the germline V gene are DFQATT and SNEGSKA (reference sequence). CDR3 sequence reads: CSAYRGSSYNEQFF. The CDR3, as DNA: TGCAGTGCGTACAGAGGGAGCTCCTACAATGAGCAGTTCTTC.

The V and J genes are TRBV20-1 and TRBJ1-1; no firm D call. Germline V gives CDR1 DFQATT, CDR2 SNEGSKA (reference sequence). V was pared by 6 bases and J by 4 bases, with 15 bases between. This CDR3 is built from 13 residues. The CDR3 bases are TGCAGTGCCACACCACAGCTGAGCACTGAAGCTTTCTTT. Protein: CSATPQLSTEAFF.

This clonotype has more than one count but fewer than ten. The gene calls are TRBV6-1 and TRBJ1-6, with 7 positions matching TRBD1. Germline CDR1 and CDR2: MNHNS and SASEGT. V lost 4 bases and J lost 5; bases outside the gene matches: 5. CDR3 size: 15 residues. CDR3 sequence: CASSVGTANNSPLHF. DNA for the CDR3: TGTGCCAGCAGTGTCGGGACAGCCAATAATTCACCCCTCCACTTT.

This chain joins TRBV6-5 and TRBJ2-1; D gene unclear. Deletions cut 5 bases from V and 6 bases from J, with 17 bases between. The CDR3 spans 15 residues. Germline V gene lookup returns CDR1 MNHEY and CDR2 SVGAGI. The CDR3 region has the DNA TGTGCCAGCAGTGCGTTTTCTCCCCATGGCAATGAGCAGTTCTTC. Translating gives CASSAFSPHGNEQFF.

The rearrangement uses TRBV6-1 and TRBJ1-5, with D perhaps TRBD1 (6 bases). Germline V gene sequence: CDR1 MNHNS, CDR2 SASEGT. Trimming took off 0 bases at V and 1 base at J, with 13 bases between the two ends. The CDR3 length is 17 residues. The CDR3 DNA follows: TGTGCCAGCAGTGAAGCACAGGGAGTCCGGAGCAATCAGCCCCAGCATTTT. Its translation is CASSEAQGVRSNQPQHF.

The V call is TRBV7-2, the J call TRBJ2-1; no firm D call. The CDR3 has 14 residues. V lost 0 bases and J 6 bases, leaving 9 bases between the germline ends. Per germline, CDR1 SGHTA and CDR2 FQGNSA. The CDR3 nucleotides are TGTGCCAGCAGCTTAGCAAGGCATCGCAATGAGCAGTTCTTC. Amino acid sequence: CASSLARHRNEQFF.